The clone carrying this T cell receptor (beta chain) was recorded a few times. Noted time point: peripheral blood 6 weeks after treatment start. These data are taken from a study of PD-L1 blockade in urothelial cancer. At the level of the study: T cells were recovered from blood samples at a median of around 150,000.

This CDR3 is 13 amino acids long. Germline CDR1 and CDR2: SNHLY and FYNNEI. Trimming removed 8 bases at V and 5 bases at J, with 16 bases between. The protocol was immunoSEQ multiplex PCR, while the TCRdb copy is restricted to in-frame clones and leaves out a portion. The table has around 100,000 clones, under 95% seen once. The sample consisted of PBMCs, taken around atezolizumab (anti-PD-L1) treatment. This rearrangement joins TRBV2 to TRBJ2-7; the D is unclear. This sequence originates from a man in his sixties with urothelial cancer. The CDR3 here is CASFDGQANEQYF. CDR3 DNA sequence: TGTGCCAGCTTTGATGGGCAGGCTAACGAGCAGTACTTC.